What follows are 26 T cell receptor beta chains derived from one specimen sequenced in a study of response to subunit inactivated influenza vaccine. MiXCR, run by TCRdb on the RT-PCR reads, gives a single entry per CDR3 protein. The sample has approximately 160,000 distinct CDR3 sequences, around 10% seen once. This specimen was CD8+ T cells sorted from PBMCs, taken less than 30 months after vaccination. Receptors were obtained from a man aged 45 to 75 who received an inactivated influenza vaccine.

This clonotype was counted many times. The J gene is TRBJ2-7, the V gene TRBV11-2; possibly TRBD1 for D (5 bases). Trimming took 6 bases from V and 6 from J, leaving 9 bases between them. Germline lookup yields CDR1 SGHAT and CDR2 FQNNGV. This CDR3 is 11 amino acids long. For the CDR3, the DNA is TGTGCCAGCAGGGTGGGGCTCGAGCAGTACTTC. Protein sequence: CASRVGLEQYF.

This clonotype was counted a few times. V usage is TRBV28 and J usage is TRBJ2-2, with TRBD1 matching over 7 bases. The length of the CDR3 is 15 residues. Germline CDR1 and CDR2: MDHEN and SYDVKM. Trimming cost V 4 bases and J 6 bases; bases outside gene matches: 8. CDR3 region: CASSWTGRWPGELFF. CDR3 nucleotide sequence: TGTGCCAGCAGTTGGACAGGTCGCTGGCCCGGGGAGCTGTTTTTT.

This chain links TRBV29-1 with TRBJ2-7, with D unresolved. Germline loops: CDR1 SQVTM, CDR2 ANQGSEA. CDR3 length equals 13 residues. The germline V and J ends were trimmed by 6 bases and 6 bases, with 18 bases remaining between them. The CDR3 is CSVGSNSRPEQYF. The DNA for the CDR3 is TGCAGCGTGGGATCCAACAGTCGGCCCGAGCAGTACTTC.

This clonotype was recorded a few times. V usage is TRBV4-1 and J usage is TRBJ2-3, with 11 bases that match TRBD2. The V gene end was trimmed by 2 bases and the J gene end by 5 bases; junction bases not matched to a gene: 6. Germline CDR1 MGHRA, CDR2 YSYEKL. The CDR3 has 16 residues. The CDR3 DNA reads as TGCGCCAGCAGCCAATCTAGCGGGGGGTCCGAAGATACGCAGTATTTT. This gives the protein CASSQSSGGSEDTQYF.

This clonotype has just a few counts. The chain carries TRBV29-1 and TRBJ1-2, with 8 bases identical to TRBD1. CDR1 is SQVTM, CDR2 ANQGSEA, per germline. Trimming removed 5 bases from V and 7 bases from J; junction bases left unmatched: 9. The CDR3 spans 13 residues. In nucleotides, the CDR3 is TGCAGCGTTCGGGACAGGCCTCCCCTTGGCTACACCTTC. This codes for CSVRDRPPLGYTF.

CDR3 loop: CASSQDLKGANAEAFF. As DNA, the CDR3 is TGCGCCAGCAGCCAAGATCTAAAAGGGGCTAACGCTGAAGCTTTCTTT. The chain is built from TRBV4-3 and TRBJ1-1, with a weak D call TRBD1 (5 bases). V shed 0 bases and J shed 6 bases, with 17 bases lying between them. Germline loops: CDR1 LGHNA, CDR2 YSLEER. The CDR3 consists of 16 residues.

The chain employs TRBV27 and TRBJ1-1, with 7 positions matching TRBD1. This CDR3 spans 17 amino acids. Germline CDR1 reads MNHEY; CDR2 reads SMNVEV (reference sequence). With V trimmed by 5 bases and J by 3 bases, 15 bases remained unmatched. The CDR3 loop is CASSPRMLQGWDTEAFF. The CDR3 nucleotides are TGTGCCAGCAGTCCCCGAATGCTACAGGGGTGGGACACTGAAGCTTTCTTT.

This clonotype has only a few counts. The CDR3 region has the DNA TGTGCCAGCAGCCAAGGTCTTGGGACAGGGTCCTACAATGAGCAGTTCTTC. Protein sequence: CASSQGLGTGSYNEQFF. The V gene is TRBV14, the J gene TRBJ2-1; 9 nucleotides align to TRBD1. Germline loops: CDR1 SGHDN, CDR2 FVKESK. V lost 1 base to trimming and J lost 1 base; unmatched junction nucleotides: 5. CDR3 length equals 17 residues.

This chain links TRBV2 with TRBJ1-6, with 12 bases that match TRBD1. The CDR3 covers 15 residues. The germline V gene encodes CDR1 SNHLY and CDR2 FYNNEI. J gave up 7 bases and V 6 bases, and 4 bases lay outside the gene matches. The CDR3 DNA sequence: TGTGCCAGCAGAGGGACAGGGGGCGCAAATTCACCCCTCCACTTT. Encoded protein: CASRGTGGANSPLHF. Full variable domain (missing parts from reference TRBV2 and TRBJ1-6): EPEVTQTPSHQVTQMGQEVILRCVPISNHLYFYWYRQILGQKVEFLVSFYNNEISEKSEIFDDQFSVERPDGSNFTLKIRSTKLEDSAMYFCASRGTGGANSPLHFGNGTRLTVT.

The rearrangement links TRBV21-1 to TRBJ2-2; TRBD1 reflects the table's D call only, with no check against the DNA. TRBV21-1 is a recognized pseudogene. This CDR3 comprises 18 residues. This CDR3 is CASSPQRGGRGNTGELFF. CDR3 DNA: TGTGCCAGCAGCCCCCAGAGGGGGGGTCGGGGAAACACCGGGGAGCTGTTTTTT.

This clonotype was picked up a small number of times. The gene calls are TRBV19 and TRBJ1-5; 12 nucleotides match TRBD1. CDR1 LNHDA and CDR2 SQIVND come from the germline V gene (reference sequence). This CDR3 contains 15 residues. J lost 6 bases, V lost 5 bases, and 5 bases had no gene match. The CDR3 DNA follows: TGTGCCAGTAGTCCGGGACAGGGGGCGCGTCAGCCCCAGCATTTT. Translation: CASSPGQGARQPQHF.

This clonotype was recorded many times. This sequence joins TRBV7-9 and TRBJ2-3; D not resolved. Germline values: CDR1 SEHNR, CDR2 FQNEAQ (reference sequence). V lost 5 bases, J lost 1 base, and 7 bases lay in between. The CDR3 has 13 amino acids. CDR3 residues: CASSQPGTDTQYF. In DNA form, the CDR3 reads TGTGCCAGCAGCCAGCCCGGCACAGATACGCAGTATTTT.

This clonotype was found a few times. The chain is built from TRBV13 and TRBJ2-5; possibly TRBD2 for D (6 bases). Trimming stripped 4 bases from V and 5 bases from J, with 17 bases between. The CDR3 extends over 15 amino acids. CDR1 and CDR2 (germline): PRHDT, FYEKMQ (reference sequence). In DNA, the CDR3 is TGTGCCAGCAGCTGGCGGGGAGGCGATTGGGAGACCCAGTACTTC. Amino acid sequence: CASSWRGGDWETQYF. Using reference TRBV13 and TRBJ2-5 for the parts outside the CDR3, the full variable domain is AAGVIQSPRHLIKEKRETATLKCYPIPRHDTVYWYQQGPGQDPQFLISFYEKMQSDKGSIPDRFSAQQFSDYHSELNMSSLELGDSALYFCASSWRGGDWETQYFGPGTRLLVL.

CDR3 coding DNA: TGTGCCAGCAGCCCCAGAGGGCCTAGCGGGAGCAATGAGCAGTTCTTC. Protein sequence: CASSPRGPSGSNEQFF. The V gene is TRBV14, the J gene TRBJ2-1, with TRBD2 identical over 10 bases. Germline-derived CDR1 and CDR2 are SGHDN and FVKESK. Losses at the gene ends were 4 bases for V and 6 bases for J; bases not matched to a gene: 9. The CDR3 is 16 residues long.

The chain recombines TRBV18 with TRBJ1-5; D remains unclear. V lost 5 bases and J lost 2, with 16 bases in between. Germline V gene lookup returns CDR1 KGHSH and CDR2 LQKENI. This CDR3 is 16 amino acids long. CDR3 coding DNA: TGTGCCAGCTCAACTCGGACGGGAGAGGGCAATCAGCCCCAGCATTTT. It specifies CASSTRTGEGNQPQHF.

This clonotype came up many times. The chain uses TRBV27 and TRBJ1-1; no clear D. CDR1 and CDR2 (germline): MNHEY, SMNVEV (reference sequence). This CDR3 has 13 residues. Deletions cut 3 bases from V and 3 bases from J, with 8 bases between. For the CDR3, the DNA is TGTGCCAGCAGTTTTAGTCTGGACACTGAAGCTTTCTTT. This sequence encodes CASSFSLDTEAFF.

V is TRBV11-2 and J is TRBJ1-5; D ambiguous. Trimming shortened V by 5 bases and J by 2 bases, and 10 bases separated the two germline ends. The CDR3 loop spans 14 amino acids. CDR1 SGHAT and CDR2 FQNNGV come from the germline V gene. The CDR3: CASSHTLGNQPQHF. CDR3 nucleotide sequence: TGTGCCAGCAGCCATACTCTTGGCAATCAGCCCCAGCATTTT.

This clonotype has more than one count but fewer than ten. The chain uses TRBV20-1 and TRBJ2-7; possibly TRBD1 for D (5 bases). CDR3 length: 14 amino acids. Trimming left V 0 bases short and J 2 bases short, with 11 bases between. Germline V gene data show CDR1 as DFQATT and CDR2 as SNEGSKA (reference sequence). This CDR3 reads CSARDLETAYEQYF. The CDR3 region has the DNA TGCAGTGCTAGAGATCTGGAGACAGCCTACGAGCAGTACTTC.

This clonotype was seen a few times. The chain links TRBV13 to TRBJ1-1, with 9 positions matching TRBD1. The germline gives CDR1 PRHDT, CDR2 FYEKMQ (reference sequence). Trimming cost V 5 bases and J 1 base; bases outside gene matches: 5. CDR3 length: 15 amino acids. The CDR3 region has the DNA TGTGCCAGCAGCCCGGGGACAGGGCGGAACACTGAAGCTTTCTTT. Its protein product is CASSPGTGRNTEAFF.

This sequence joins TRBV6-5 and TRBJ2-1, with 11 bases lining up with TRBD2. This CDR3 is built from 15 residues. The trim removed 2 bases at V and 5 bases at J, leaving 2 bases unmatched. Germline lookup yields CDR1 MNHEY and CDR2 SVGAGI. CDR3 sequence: CASSYELAGDNEQFF. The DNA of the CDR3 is TGTGCCAGCAGTTACGAACTAGCGGGGGACAATGAGCAGTTCTTC.

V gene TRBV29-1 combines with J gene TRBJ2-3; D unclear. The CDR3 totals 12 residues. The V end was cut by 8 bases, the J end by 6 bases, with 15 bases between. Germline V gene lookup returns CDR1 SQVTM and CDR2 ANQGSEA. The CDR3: CSYLGPDDTQYF. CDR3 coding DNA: TGCAGCTACTTAGGGCCGGACGATACGCAGTATTTT.

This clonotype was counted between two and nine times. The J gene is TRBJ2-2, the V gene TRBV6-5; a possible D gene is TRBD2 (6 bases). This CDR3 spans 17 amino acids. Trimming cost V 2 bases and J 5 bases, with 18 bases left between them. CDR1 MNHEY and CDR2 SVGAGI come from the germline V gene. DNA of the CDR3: TGTGCCAGCAGTTACCGGGGCGGGATCCCGAGTACCGGGGAGCTGTTTTTT. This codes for CASSYRGGIPSTGELFF.

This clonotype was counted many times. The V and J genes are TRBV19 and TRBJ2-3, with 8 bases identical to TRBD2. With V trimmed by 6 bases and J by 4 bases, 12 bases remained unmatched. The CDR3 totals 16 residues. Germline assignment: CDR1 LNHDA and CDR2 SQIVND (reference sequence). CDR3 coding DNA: TGTGCCAGTAGGGCTATCGGGCTAGCGGGTCCAGATACGCAGTATTTT. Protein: CASRAIGLAGPDTQYF.

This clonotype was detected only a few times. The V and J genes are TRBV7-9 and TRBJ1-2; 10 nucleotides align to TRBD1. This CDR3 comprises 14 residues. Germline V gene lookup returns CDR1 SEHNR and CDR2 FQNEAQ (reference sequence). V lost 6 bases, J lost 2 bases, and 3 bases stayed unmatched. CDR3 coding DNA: TGTGCCAGCAGGTCGGACAGGGGGAACTATGGCTACACCTTC. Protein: CASRSDRGNYGYTF.

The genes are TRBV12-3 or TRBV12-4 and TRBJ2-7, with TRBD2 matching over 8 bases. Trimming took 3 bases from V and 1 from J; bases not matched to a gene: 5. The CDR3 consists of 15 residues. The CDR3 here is CASSFTSGGSYEQYF. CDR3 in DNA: TGTGCCAGCAGTTTTACCAGCGGGGGTTCCTACGAGCAGTACTTC.

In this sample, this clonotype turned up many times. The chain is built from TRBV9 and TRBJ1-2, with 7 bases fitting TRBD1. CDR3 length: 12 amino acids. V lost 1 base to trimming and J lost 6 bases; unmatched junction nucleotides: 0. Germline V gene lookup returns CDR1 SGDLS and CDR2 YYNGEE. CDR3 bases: TGTGCCAGCAGCGTAACAGGGGATGGCTACACCTTC. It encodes CASSVTGDGYTF.